These 8 T cell receptor beta chains were sequenced from one sample in a study of Graves' ophthalmopathy and Graves' hyperthyroidism. Amplification of the TCR beta CDR3 regions used RNA transcripts (as template). First-round RT-PCR used HTBI primers; second-round multiplex PCR followed. TCRdb reprocessed the multiplex PCR reads via MiXCR and lists one record per CDR3 protein. The table has roughly 220,000 distinct CDR3 sequences, about 46% seen once. The sample taken for sequencing was peripheral blood. These receptors came from an adult man with Graves' ophthalmopathy.

The rearrangement links TRBV2 to TRBJ1-4; 12 bases fit TRBD1. V shed 7 bases, J shed 8 bases, and the junction held 14 bases outside the gene matches. Germline CDR1 and CDR2: SNHLY and FYNNEI. The CDR3 loop spans 17 amino acids. The CDR3 loop is CASTRGGQGARNEKLFF. For the CDR3, the DNA is TGTGCCAGCACCCGAGGGGGACAGGGGGCGAGGAACGAAAAACTGTTTTTT.

This clonotype was detected many times. The chain employs TRBV15 and TRBJ1-3; no reliable D call. This CDR3 spans 13 amino acids. Germline values: CDR1 LNHNV, CDR2 YYDKDF (reference sequence). V was cut by 3 bases and J by 3 bases, with 6 bases left in between. In DNA, the CDR3 is TGTGCCACCAGCAGCACCTATGGAAACACCATATATTTT. It yields the protein CATSSTYGNTIYF.

This clonotype was picked up a small number of times. The V and J genes are TRBV6-6 and TRBJ1-5, with a weak D call TRBD1 (6 bases). Trimming removed 2 bases from V and 4 bases from J, with 12 bases in between. This CDR3 comprises 15 residues. Looked up from germline, CDR1 is MNHNY and CDR2 is SVGAGI (reference sequence). CDR3 DNA sequence: TGTGCCAGCAGTTACGCGGCAGGGGCTAATCAGCCCCAGCATTTT. Its protein product is CASSYAAGANQPQHF.

The rearrangement links TRBV19 to TRBJ1-2; D uncertain. The CDR3 has 13 residues. Trimming pared 7 bases from V and 0 bases from J, leaving 9 bases between. Germline CDR1 LNHDA, CDR2 SQIVND (reference sequence). CDR3 region: CASKSRTNYGYTF. The CDR3 DNA is TGTGCCAGTAAATCCCGGACTAACTATGGCTACACCTTC. The full variable domain, rest sourced from reference TRBV19 and TRBJ1-2, is DGGITQSPKYLFRKEGQNVTLSCEQNLNHDAMYWYRQDPGQGLRLIYYSQIVNDFQKGDIAEGYSVSREKKESFPLTVTSAQKNPTAFYLCASKSRTNYGYTFGSGTRLTVV.

The gene calls are TRBV24-1 and TRBJ2-7, with 7 positions matching TRBD1. The CDR3 contains 15 residues. Germline values: CDR1 KGHDR, CDR2 SFDVKD. Trimming took 11 bases from V and 1 from J; bases not matched to a gene: 13. In nucleotides, the CDR3 is TGTGCCAGCTCATTATCCGGGACAGAGTCCTACGAGCAGTACTTC. This sequence encodes CASSLSGTESYEQYF.

The rearrangement links TRBV20-1 to TRBJ1-5; D might be TRBD1 (6 bases). Germline V lookup: CDR1 DFQATT, CDR2 SNEGSKA (reference sequence). Trimming removed 1 base from V and 6 bases from J, with 13 bases in between. The CDR3 consists of 14 residues. CDR3 sequence reads: CSARGGTKSQPQHF. The CDR3 DNA reads TGCAGTGCTAGAGGGGGGACAAAAAGTCAGCCCCAGCATTTT.

V is TRBV10-3 and J is TRBJ1-1, with TRBD1 matching 11 bases. Trimming cost V 6 bases and J 1 base; bases outside gene matches: 4. The CDR3 totals 15 residues. The germline V gene has CDR1 ENHRY and CDR2 SYGVKD. The CDR3 protein is CAISRDRGGNTEAFF. As DNA, the CDR3 is TGTGCCATCAGCCGGGACAGGGGGGGGAACACTGAAGCTTTCTTT.

This clonotype was recorded once. The chain has TRBV5-1 and TRBJ2-7, with 10 bases fitting TRBD2. This CDR3 region has 16 residues. In germline, CDR1 is SGHRS, CDR2 YFSETQ. The ends lost 7 bases at V and 4 bases at J; junction bases unmatched: 14. In DNA, the CDR3 is TGCGCCAGCTCCGTCGACGTAGCGGGAGGCCGGTACGAGCAGTACTTC. It codes for CASSVDVAGGRYEQYF.